The 30 T cell receptor beta chains reported below all come from one sample, sequenced in a study of shared clonotypes between healthy human individuals (dated by TCRdb to 2019 to 2021). To prepare the library, the immunoSEQ multiplex PCR assay was applied. TCRdb took over this immuneACCESS table, retaining in-frame rearrangements with V and J assigned. Such tables are incomplete; in checked studies, under half of the missing clones stem from an unresolved V gene, and the remainder is unexplained. Across this sample there are some 600,000 clones, with 96% seen only once. Less than 0.12% of the sample is in the top ten clones. CD8 naive samples consisted of CD45RO-negative cells that were positively selected for CCR7, yielding a CD45RA+CCR7+ population without TemRA cells. Specimen: naive CD8+ T cells sorted from blood. The intended sense of this specimen's cell subset or site label: CD45RA+CCR7+. These receptors were taken from a woman aged 25 to 45 in good health.

The chain couples TRBV27 to TRBJ2-7; TRBD2 aligns across 10 bases. J lost 5 bases, V lost 5 bases, and 6 bases had no gene match. Germline loops: CDR1 MNHEY, CDR2 SMNVEV (reference sequence). The CDR3 has 14 amino acids. The CDR3 sequence is CASSRLAGVHEQYF. CDR3 DNA: TGTGCCAGCAGTCGTCTAGCGGGAGTCCACGAGCAGTACTTC.

Of note for this clone: Other nucleotide sequences from this sample produce the same CDR3. The chain employs TRBV19 and TRBJ1-1, with D hard to call. CDR1 LNHDA and CDR2 SQIVND come from the germline V gene (reference sequence). The CDR3 loop spans 12 amino acids. V lost 1 base and J 4 bases, leaving 4 bases between the germline ends. The CDR3 DNA sequence: TGTGCCAGTAGTATAGGTAGCACTGAAGCTTTCTTT. As protein: CASSIGSTEAFF.

The V gene is TRBV5-7, the J gene TRBJ2-5; D is possibly TRBD1 or TRBD2 (5 bases each). TRBV5-7 is classed as an ORF, of uncertain function. This CDR3 spans 12 amino acids. Trimming took off 3 bases at V and 5 bases at J, with 8 bases between the two ends. Written as DNA, the CDR3 is TGTGCCAGCAGCTGGGGACGGGAGACCCAGTACTTC. This gives the protein CASSWGRETQYF.

In nucleotides, the CDR3 is TGTGCCAGCAGCCCAGCCTACGAGCAGTACTTC. It translates to CASSPAYEQYF. The rearrangement uses TRBV25-1 and TRBJ2-7; D is unclear. This CDR3 comprises 11 residues. V was shortened by 6 bases and J by 2 bases, with 5 bases between the two germline ends. Per the germline V gene, CDR1 is MGHDK and CDR2 is SYGVNS.

This rearrangement joins TRBV13 to TRBJ1-2, with D maybe TRBD1 (6 bases). The ends were cut back, 5 bases at V and 1 base at J, with 11 bases in the middle. CDR3 length: 14 residues. Germline-derived CDR1 and CDR2 are PRHDT and FYEKMQ (reference sequence). The CDR3 DNA reads as TGTGCCAGCAGCGCAGGACAGCTTAACTATGGCTACACCTTC. The encoded protein is CASSAGQLNYGYTF.

This chain uses TRBV13 with TRBJ2-3; perhaps TRBD1 as D (6 bases). The CDR3 has 15 residues. The V gene lost 5 bases and the J gene lost 0 bases, with 12 bases spanning the gap. Germline CDR1 is PRHDT and CDR2 is FYEKMQ (reference sequence). The CDR3 region is CASSPRQESTDTQYF. The CDR3 nucleotides read TGTGCCAGCAGCCCAAGACAGGAGAGCACAGATACGCAGTATTTT.

V gene TRBV28 combines with J gene TRBJ1-1; D unclear. The germline V gene has CDR1 MDHEN and CDR2 SYDVKM. V was pared by 1 base and J by 4 bases, with 7 bases between. The CDR3 has 13 residues. CDR3 sequence (DNA): TGTGCCAGCAGTTTATTCAGGTCCACTGAAGCTTTCTTT. Its protein is CASSLFRSTEAFF.

V usage is TRBV11-2 and J usage is TRBJ2-5, with 7 bases aligning to TRBD2. From germline, CDR1 is SGHAT and CDR2 FQNNGV. The V segment lost 5 bases and the J segment 6 bases; nucleotides outside the gene matches: 15. The CDR3 spans 16 residues. Written as DNA, the CDR3 is TGTGCCAGCAGCCATTCTTTGGGGGAGGGCCGAAAGACCCAGTACTTC. This encodes CASSHSLGEGRKTQYF.

This chain connects TRBV5-8 to TRBJ2-7; the match to TRBD1 covers 7 bases. The germline gives CDR1 SGHTS, CDR2 YDEGEE. The CDR3 spans 14 residues. With V trimmed by 4 bases and J by 3 bases, 7 bases remained unmatched. In DNA form, the CDR3 reads TGTGCCAGCAGCCAGTCAGGGACAGTCTACGAGCAGTACTTC. Its translation: CASSQSGTVYEQYF.

This chain connects TRBV28 to TRBJ2-5; possibly TRBD2 for D (5 bases). Deletions cut 6 bases from V and 3 bases from J, with 17 bases between. Looked up from germline, CDR1 is MDHEN and CDR2 is SYDVKM. The CDR3 loop spans 15 amino acids. The CDR3 region is CASSLYGRGKETQYF. The CDR3 DNA reads as TGTGCCAGCAGCCTATATGGACGGGGAAAAGAGACCCAGTACTTC.

The chain uses TRBV27 and TRBJ1-5; possible D gene TRBD1, 5 bases. The V end lost 5 bases, the J end lost 3 bases, and 23 bases lay between the germline ends. Germline lookup yields CDR1 MNHEY and CDR2 SMNVEV (reference sequence). The CDR3 consists of 18 residues. The CDR3 bases are TGTGCCAGCAGTCCTATATTCCTGATAGGGGAAGTCAATCAGCCCCAGCATTTT. Protein sequence: CASSPIFLIGEVNQPQHF.

The genes are TRBV6-5 and TRBJ2-7; D ambiguous. Trimming took off 0 bases at V and 1 base at J, with 10 bases between the two ends. Germline V gene sequence: CDR1 MNHEY, CDR2 SVGAGI. CDR3 length equals 15 residues. CDR3 bases: TGTGCCAGCAGTTACTCGAAGCTGTTGTCCTACGAGCAGTACTTC. Translated: CASSYSKLLSYEQYF.

This sequence joins TRBV28 and TRBJ2-7; maybe TRBD1 (6 bases). This CDR3 is built from 13 residues. The ends were cut back, 7 bases at V and 2 bases at J, with 12 bases in the middle. Per the germline V gene, CDR1 is MDHEN and CDR2 is SYDVKM. The CDR3 DNA follows: TGTGCCAGCACAACCGGACAGACCTACGAGCAGTACTTC. As protein: CASTTGQTYEQYF.

The rearrangement joins TRBV28 to TRBJ1-1; TRBD1 matches at 7 bases. Germline V gene data show CDR1 as MDHEN and CDR2 as SYDVKM. V dropped 2 bases and J dropped 4; count of bases not matched to a gene: 1. This CDR3 has 13 amino acids. The CDR3 DNA follows: TGTGCCAGCAGTTTAAGGGACAGCACTGAAGCTTTCTTT. Translated, it gives CASSLRDSTEAFF. Together with reference TRBV28 and TRBJ1-1, the CDR3 gives the full variable domain: DVKVTQSSRYLVKRTGEKVFLECVQDMDHENMFWYRQDPGLGLRLIYFSYDVKMKEKGDIPEGYSVSREKKERFSLILESASTNQTSMYLCASSLRDSTEAFFGQGTRLTVV.

The CDR3 DNA reads as TGTGCCAGCAGCCTTACACAGGGCGTATTCACTGAAGCTTTCTTT. As protein: CASSLTQGVFTEAFF. The chain uses TRBV27 and TRBJ1-1; perhaps TRBD1 as D (6 bases). V was shortened by 6 bases and J by 4 bases, with 18 bases between the two germline ends. This CDR3 comprises 15 residues. CDR1 is MNHEY, CDR2 SMNVEV, per germline (reference sequence).

This sequence joins TRBV11-2 and TRBJ1-1; D gene uncertain. Germline loops: CDR1 SGHAT, CDR2 FQNNGV. CDR3 length equals 10 residues. With 1 base removed from V and 7 bases from J, the gap between germline ends came to 1 base. CDR3 amino acids: CASSLGEAFF. The DNA for the CDR3 is TGTGCCAGCAGCTTAGGTGAAGCTTTCTTT.

The chain couples TRBV28 to TRBJ1-5; the match to TRBD1 covers 7 bases. Germline V gene lookup returns CDR1 MDHEN and CDR2 SYDVKM. Trimming cost V 7 bases and J 6 bases; bases outside gene matches: 9. CDR3 length equals 14 residues. The CDR3, as DNA: TGTGCCAGCACCCCGACAGGGATTGGTCAGCCCCAGCATTTT. It encodes CASTPTGIGQPQHF.

V gene TRBV6-5 combines with J gene TRBJ2-1, with D hard to call. The CDR3 sequence is 12 residues long. The ends were cut back, 2 bases at V and 4 bases at J, with 3 bases in the middle. In germline, CDR1 is MNHEY, CDR2 SVGAGI. CDR3 amino acids: CASSYGYNEQFF. The CDR3 region has the DNA TGTGCCAGCAGTTACGGGTACAATGAGCAGTTCTTC.

This rearrangement joins TRBV6-4 to TRBJ2-7; maybe TRBD2 (6 bases). Trimming cost V 6 bases and J 7 bases, with 16 bases left between them. Germline V lookup: CDR1 MRHNA, CDR2 SNTAGT. The CDR3 covers 13 residues. CDR3 nucleotides: TGTGCCAGCAGCGCTGAGGCCGGGGGAGAGCAGTACTTC. This encodes CASSAEAGGEQYF.

The gene calls are TRBV19 and TRBJ1-1; TRBD1 matches at 7 bases. The CDR3 has 15 residues. After removal of 4 bases from V and 2 bases from J, the junction contained 7 bases not matched to a gene. Germline CDR1 reads LNHDA; CDR2 reads SQIVND (reference sequence). The CDR3 reads CASSTFRDSNTEAFF. The DNA for the CDR3 is TGTGCCAGTAGTACTTTCCGGGACAGTAACACTGAAGCTTTCTTT. The full variable domain, its missing parts supplied by reference TRBV19 and TRBJ1-1, is DGGITQSPKYLFRKEGQNVTLSCEQNLNHDAMYWYRQDPGQGLRLIYYSQIVNDFQKGDIAEGYSVSREKKESFPLTVTSAQKNPTAFYLCASSTFRDSNTEAFFGQGTRLTVV.

The chain recombines TRBV5-6 with TRBJ2-5, with a weak D call TRBD1 (6 bases). The germline CDR1 and CDR2 sequences are SGHDT and YYEEEE. V lost 6 bases to trimming and J lost 2 bases, with 11 bases between them. This CDR3 has 13 residues. This CDR3 is CASISTGQETQYF. CDR3 DNA sequence: TGTGCCAGCATCTCGACAGGACAAGAGACCCAGTACTTC.

The chain recombines TRBV27 with TRBJ2-3, with TRBD2 identical over 8 bases. Trimming removed 5 bases from V and 1 base from J; junction bases left unmatched: 5. Germline V gene lookup returns CDR1 MNHEY and CDR2 SMNVEV (reference sequence). There are 15 residues in the CDR3. The CDR3 DNA sequence: TGTGCCAGCAGTCCCATACTAGCGGGCACAGATACGCAGTATTTT. The encoded protein is CASSPILAGTDTQYF.

CDR3 sequence reads: CASSLLRGGTEAFF. The CDR3 bases are TGTGCCAGCAGTTTACTGCGGGGCGGCACTGAAGCTTTCTTT. The chain joins TRBV28 to TRBJ1-1, with a possible D match to TRBD1 (5 bases). The germline V gene has CDR1 MDHEN and CDR2 SYDVKM. The CDR3 has 14 amino acids. V lost 2 bases and J lost 4, with 11 bases in between.

This CDR3 is CASSQDRQGSYEQYF. CDR3 sequence (DNA): TGCGCCAGCAGCCAAGATCGACAGGGGTCCTACGAGCAGTACTTC. This rearrangement joins TRBV4-1 to TRBJ2-7, with TRBD1 matching 8 bases. V dropped 0 bases and J dropped 1; count of bases not matched to a gene: 2. Germline V CDR1 and CDR2: MGHRA, YSYEKL. CDR3 length: 15 amino acids.

The rearrangement uses TRBV15 and TRBJ2-7; tentative D call: TRBD2 (5 bases). Trimming removed 2 bases at V and 6 bases at J, with 20 bases between. The CDR3 has 16 amino acids. Germline V gene sequence: CDR1 LNHNV, CDR2 YYDKDF (reference sequence). In DNA, the CDR3 is TGTGCCACCAGCAGACCCAGAGAGGGTTCTACGAGCGAGCAGTACTTC. It specifies CATSRPREGSTSEQYF.

This clone came up once. The genes are TRBV25-1 and TRBJ1-3; D remains unclear. From germline, CDR1 is MGHDK and CDR2 SYGVNS. The CDR3 has 11 amino acids. CDR3 coding DNA: TGTGGGGCTAGTTCTGGAAACACCATATATTTT. It translates to CGASSGNTIYF.

The chain is built from TRBV4-1 and TRBJ2-7, with unresolved D. The germline gives CDR1 MGHRA, CDR2 YSYEKL. This CDR3 has 12 amino acids. Trimming pared 0 bases from V and 6 bases from J, leaving 6 bases between. The CDR3 coding sequence is TGCGCCAGCAGCCAAGATGGGCTCGAGCAGTACTTC. Amino acids: CASSQDGLEQYF.

V and J are TRBV7-6 and TRBJ2-5; TRBD1 or TRBD2 may be the D gene (5 bases each). The CDR3 has 18 residues. With 1 base removed from V and 2 bases from J, the gap between germline ends came to 20 bases. Germline CDR1 and CDR2: SGHVS and FNYEAQ. CDR3 protein: CASSLGAPAGTPQETQYF. CDR3 bases: TGTGCCAGCAGCTTAGGAGCCCCAGCCGGGACCCCTCAAGAGACCCAGTACTTC.

The rearrangement uses TRBV9 and TRBJ2-2; D is undetermined. V lost 4 bases and J 0 bases, leaving 10 bases between the germline ends. The CDR3 covers 15 residues. Germline loops: CDR1 SGDLS, CDR2 YYNGEE. The CDR3 region is CASSPRNANTGELFF. The DNA for the CDR3 is TGTGCCAGCAGCCCCCGGAACGCGAACACCGGGGAGCTGTTTTTT.

Worth noting for this clone: Distinct nucleotide sequences in the sample also encode this CDR3. The chain recombines TRBV28 with TRBJ2-1, with no clear D. The germline V and J ends were trimmed by 3 bases and 8 bases, with 2 bases remaining between them. Germline V CDR1 and CDR2: MDHEN, SYDVKM. The CDR3 length is 10 residues. The CDR3 nucleotides read TGTGCCAGCAGTTTCGATGAGCAGTTCTTC. Encoded protein: CASSFDEQFF.